This TCR beta chain was identified during a study of cytomegalovirus exposure and HLA in healthy donors. Study-level findings and limits: The study dropped some indistinguishable V segments, TRBV6-2 and TRBV6-3 among them.

Germline loops: CDR1 MNHEY, CDR2 SMNVEV (reference sequence). Germline trimming cut 4 bases from V and 1 base from J; bases unmatched to any gene: 7. The CDR3 runs 15 residues. Those who donated were healthy bone marrow donors. For this clone: Antigen specificity is unknown.

Vbeta (60) and Jbeta (13) primers were used in the PCR. The table came from immunoSEQ multiplex PCR; TCRdb's copy has only in-frame clones and leaves some out. The table lists around 88,000 clones, under 85% of them singletons, with 4.1% in the top ten. The sequencing sample was made of PBMCs. This chain uses TRBV27 with TRBJ2-7; 7 positions agree with TRBD2. The TCR sequence derives from a middle-aged woman in good health and CMV-seropositive. As DNA, the CDR3 is TGTGCCAGCAGTTCGCTGGGAGGGATGTCCTACGAGCAGTACTTC. This gives the protein CASSSLGGMSYEQYF.